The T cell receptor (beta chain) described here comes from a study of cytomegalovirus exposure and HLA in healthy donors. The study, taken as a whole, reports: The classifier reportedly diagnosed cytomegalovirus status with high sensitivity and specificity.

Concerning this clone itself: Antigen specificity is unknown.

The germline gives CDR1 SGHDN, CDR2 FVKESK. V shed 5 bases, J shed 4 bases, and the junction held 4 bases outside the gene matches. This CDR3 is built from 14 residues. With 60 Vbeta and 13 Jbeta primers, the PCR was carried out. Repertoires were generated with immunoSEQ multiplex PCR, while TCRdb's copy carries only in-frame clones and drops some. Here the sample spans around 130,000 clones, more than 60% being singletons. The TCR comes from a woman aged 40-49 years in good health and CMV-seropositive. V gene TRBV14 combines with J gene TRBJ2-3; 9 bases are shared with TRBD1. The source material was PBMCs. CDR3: CASSFRTGADTQYF. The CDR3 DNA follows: TGTGCCAGCAGCTTTCGGACAGGGGCAGATACGCAGTATTTT.